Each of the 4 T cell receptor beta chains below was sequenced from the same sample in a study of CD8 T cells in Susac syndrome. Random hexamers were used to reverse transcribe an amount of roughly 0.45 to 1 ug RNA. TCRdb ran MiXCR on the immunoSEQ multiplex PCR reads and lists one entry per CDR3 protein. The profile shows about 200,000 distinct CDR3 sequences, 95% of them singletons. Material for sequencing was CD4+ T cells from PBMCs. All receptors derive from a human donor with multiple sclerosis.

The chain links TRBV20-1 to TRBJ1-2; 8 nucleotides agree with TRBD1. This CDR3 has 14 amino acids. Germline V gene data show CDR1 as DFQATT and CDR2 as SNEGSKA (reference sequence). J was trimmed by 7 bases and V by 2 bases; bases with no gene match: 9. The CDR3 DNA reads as TGCAGTGCTAGAAGCGAGGACAGGGCGGCTGGCTACACCTTC. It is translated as CSARSEDRAAGYTF.

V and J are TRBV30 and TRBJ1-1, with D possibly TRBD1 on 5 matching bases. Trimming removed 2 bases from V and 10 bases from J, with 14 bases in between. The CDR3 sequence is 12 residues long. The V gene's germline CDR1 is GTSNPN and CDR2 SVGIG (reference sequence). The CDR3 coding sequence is TGTGCCTGGAGTTTAGGGACCACCCGAGCTTTCTTT. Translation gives CAWSLGTTRAFF. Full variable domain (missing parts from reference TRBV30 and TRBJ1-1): SQTIHQWPATLVQPVGSPLSLECTVEGTSNPNLYWYRQAAGRGLQLLFYSVGIGQISSEVPQNLSASRPQDRQFILSSKKLLLSDSGFYLCAWSLGTTRAFFGQGTRLTVV.

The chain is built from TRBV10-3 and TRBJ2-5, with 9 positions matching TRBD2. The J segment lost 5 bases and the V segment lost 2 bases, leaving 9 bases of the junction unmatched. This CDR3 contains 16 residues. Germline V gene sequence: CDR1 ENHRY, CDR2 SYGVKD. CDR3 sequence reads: CAISETRTSAGETQYF. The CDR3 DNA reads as TGTGCCATCAGTGAGACCCGGACTAGCGCTGGGGAGACCCAGTACTTC.

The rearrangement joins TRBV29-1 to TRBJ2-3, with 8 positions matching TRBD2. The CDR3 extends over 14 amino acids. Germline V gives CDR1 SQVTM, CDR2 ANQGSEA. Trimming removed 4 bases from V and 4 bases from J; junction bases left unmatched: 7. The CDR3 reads CSVASGGPADTQYF. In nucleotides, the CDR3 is TGCAGCGTTGCCTCGGGGGGGCCGGCAGATACGCAGTATTTT.